This T cell receptor beta chain is drawn from a study of OX40 agonist ivuxolimab in advanced cancers. About the research overall: An anti-OX40 (CD134) antibody with agonistic activity, ivuxolimab, was administered to patients. Study-wide findings and caveats: At doses 0.1 to 3.0 mg/kg, CD4+ and CD8+ clones expanded. Also present in some nonresponders was a low level of normalized T-cell clonal expansion.

About this clone itself: Its cognate antigen is unknown.

Collection of blood occurred at baseline, at cycle 4 day 1, and at cycle 7 day 1. Trimming removed 0 bases at V and 4 bases at J, with 10 bases between. The CDR3 is 14 residues long. Per the germline V gene, CDR1 is SGHRS and CDR2 is YFSETQ. Sequencing was performed with immunoSEQ multiplex PCR; in TCRdb, only in-frame clones are kept and a portion is missing. The sample consists of about 25,000 clones, 65% to 85% of them appearing once. J is TRBJ1-1 and V is TRBV5-1, with D possibly TRBD1 on 5 matching bases. This material consisted of CD4+ or CD8+ T cells sorted from blood, taken in a trial of the OX40 agonist ivuxolimab. This clonotype was obtained from an adult with an advanced solid tumor such as melanoma, head and neck, liver or kidney cancer. The CDR3 sequence: CASSLAGGVTEAFF. CDR3 in DNA: TGCGCCAGCAGCTTGGCCGGGGGGGTCACTGAAGCTTTCTTT.